This T cell receptor (beta chain) was sequenced for a study of blood T cell repertoires in COVID-19. Study as a whole: Acute and convalescent COVID-19 specimens originated in the United States, Italy and Spain. PBMCs, B-cell-depleted T cells, or T cells were the source of the cDNA or gDNA that made up the material.

The CDR3 is 15 amino acids. CDR1 is SGHRS, CDR2 YFSETQ, per germline. Deletions cut 4 bases from V and 5 bases from J, with 15 bases between. Per the study methods: Nucleated cell counts were estimated from reference gene primer amplification. The method was immunoSEQ multiplex PCR; TCRdb's version includes in-frame clones alone and lacks a portion of them. From that table come the V and J calls and clone size; the DNA was used to work out D and trimming. This sample has about 110,000 clones, with 81% found just once. The sequence was collected from a man older than 75 with acute or convalescent COVID-19. V usage is TRBV5-1 and J usage is TRBJ1-4; possible D gene TRBD1, 5 bases. Material for sequencing was peripheral blood. CDR3 nucleotides: TGCGCCAGCAGCCGCGGGGCAGGGCGAAATGAAAAACTGTTTTTT. The encoded protein is CASSRGAGRNEKLFF.